This TCR beta chain originates from a study of shared clonotypes between healthy human individuals. This CDR3 region has 13 residues. Trimming cost V 5 bases and J 4 bases, with 8 bases left between them. Per germline, CDR1 SGHTA and CDR2 FQGTGA. The table lists this clone with a count of one. Assay used: immunoSEQ multiplex PCR; TCRdb lists only in-frame clones, some missing. The repertoire consists of more than 1 million clones, with 78% occurring once and the leading ten covering more than 0.45%. The chain carries TRBV7-3 and TRBJ2-2, with unresolved D. This TCR was sampled from a man younger than 35 in good health. Some clones in this sample may be carry-over from other donors' samples. Sequencing was done on a sample of memory CD4+ T cells from PBMCs. The subset denotes: CD45RA-negative fraction. The CDR3 loop reads CASSDVSTGELFF. In nucleotides, the CDR3 is TGTGCCAGCAGCGACGTGAGCACCGGGGAGCTGTTTTTT.